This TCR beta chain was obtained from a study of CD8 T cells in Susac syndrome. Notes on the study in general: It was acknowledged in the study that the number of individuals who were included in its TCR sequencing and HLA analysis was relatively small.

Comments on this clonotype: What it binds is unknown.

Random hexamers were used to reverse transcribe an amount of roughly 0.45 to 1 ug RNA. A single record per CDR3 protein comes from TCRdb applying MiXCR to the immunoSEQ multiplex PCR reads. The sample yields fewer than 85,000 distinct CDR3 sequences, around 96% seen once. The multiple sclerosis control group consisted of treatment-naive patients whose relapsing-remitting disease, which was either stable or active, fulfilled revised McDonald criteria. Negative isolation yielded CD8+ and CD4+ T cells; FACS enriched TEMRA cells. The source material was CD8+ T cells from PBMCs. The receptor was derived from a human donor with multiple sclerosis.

The DNA of the CDR3 is TGTGCCAGCAGCCAGGCCGGGACCGTGGACACTGAAGCTTTCTTT. This gives the protein CASSQAGTVDTEAFF. The chain couples TRBV3-1 to TRBJ1-1; D possibly corresponds to TRBD1 (5 bases). This CDR3 has 15 residues. Deletions cut 3 bases from V and 3 bases from J, with 14 bases between. Germline V gives CDR1 LGHDT, CDR2 YNNKEL (reference sequence).